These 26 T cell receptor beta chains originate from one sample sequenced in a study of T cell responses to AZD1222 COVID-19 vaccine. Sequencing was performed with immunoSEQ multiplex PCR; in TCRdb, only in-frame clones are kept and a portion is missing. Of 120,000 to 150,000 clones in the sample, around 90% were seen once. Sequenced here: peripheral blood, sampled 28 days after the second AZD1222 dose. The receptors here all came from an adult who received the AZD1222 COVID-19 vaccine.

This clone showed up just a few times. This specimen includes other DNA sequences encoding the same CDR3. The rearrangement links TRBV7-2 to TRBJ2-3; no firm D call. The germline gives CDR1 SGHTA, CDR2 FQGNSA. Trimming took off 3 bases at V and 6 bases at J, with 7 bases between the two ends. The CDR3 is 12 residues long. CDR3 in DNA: TGTGCCAGCAGCTTCCTCAGGGATACGCAGTATTTT. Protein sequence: CASSFLRDTQYF.

CDR3 residues: CASSIGGSEETQYF. The CDR3 region has the DNA TGTGCCAGTAGTATCGGCGGGAGCGAAGAGACCCAGTACTTC. The chain has TRBV19 and TRBJ2-5; TRBD2 matches at 7 bases. From germline, CDR1 is LNHDA and CDR2 SQIVND (reference sequence). V lost 3 bases, J lost 3 bases, and 4 bases stayed unmatched. CDR3 length equals 14 residues.

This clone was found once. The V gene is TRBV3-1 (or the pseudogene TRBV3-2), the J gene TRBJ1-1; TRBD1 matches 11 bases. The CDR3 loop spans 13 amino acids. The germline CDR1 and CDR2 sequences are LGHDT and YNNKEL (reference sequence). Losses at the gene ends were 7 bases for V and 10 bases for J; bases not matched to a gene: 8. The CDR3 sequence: CASKDRGRIGAFF. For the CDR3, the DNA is TGTGCCAGCAAGGACAGGGGGCGGATCGGAGCTTTCTTT.

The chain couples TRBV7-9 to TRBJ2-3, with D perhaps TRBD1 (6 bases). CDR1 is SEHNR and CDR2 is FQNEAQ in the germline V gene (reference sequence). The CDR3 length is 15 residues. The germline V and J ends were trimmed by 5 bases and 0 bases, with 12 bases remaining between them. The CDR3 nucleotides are TGTGCCAGCAGCCCGCCCGACAGGAGCACAGATACGCAGTATTTT. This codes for CASSPPDRSTDTQYF.

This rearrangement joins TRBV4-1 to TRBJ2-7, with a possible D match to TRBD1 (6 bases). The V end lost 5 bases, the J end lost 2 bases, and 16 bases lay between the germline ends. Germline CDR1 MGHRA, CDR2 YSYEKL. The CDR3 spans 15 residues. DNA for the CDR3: TGCGCCAGCAGCGCTAACAGGGATCTAGCCTACGAGCAGTACTTC. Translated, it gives CASSANRDLAYEQYF.

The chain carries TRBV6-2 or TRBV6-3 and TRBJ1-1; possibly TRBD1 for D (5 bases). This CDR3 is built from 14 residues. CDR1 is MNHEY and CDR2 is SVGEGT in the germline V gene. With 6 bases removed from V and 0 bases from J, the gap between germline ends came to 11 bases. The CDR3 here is CASRYTGVNTEAFF. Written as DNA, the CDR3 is TGTGCCAGCAGATACACGGGGGTGAACACTGAAGCTTTCTTT.

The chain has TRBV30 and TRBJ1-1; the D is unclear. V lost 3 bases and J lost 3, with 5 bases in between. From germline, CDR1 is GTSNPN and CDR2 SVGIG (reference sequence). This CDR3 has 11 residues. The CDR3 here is CAWRTYTEAFF. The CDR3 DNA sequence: TGTGCCTGGAGGACCTACACTGAAGCTTTCTTT.

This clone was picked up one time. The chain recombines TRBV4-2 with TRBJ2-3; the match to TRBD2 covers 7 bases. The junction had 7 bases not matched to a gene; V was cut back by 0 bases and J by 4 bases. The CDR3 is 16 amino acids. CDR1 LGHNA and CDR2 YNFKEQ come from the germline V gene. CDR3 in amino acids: CASSQEGGRAADTQYF. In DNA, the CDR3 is TGTGCCAGCAGCCAAGAGGGAGGGAGGGCCGCAGATACGCAGTATTTT.

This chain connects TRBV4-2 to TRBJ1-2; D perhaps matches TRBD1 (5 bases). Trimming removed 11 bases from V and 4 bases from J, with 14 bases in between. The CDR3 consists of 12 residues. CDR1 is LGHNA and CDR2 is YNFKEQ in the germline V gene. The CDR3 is CACGTTFYGYTF. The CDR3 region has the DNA TGTGCCTGTGGGACGACCTTCTATGGCTACACCTTC.

This CDR3 reads CSFGLAGASTDTQYF. The CDR3 region has the DNA TGCAGCTTTGGACTAGCGGGAGCCAGCACAGATACGCAGTATTTT. V and J are TRBV29-1 and TRBJ2-3, with 13 bases matching TRBD2. Germline V lookup: CDR1 SQVTM, CDR2 ANQGSEA. CDR3 length: 15 residues. With V trimmed by 8 bases and J by 0 bases, 5 bases remained unmatched.

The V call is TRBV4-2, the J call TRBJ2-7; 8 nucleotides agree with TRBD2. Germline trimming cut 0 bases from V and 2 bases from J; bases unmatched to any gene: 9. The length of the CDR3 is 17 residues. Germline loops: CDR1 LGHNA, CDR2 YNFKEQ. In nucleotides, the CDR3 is TGTGCCAGCAGCCAAGATCCGGGAGCGGGAGATCCCTACGAGCAGTACTTC. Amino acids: CASSQDPGAGDPYEQYF.

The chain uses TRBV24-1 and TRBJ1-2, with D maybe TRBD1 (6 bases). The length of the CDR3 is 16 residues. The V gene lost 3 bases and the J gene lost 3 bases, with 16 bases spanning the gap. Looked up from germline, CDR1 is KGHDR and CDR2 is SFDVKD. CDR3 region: CATSDATGLGDYGYTF. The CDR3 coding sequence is TGTGCCACCAGTGATGCGACAGGCCTGGGGGACTATGGCTACACCTTC.

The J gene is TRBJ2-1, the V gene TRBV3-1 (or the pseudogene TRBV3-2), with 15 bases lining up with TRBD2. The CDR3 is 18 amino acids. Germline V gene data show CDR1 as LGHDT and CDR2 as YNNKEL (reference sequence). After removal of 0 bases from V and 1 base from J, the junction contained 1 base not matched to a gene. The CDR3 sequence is CASSQDGTSGRSYNEQFF. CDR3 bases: TGTGCCAGCAGCCAAGACGGGACTAGCGGGAGGTCCTACAATGAGCAGTTCTTC.

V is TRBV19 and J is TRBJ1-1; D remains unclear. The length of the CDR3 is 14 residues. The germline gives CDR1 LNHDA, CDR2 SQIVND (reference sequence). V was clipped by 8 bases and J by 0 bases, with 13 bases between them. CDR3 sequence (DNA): TGTGCCAGTGAAACTCTCGGAGTGAACACTGAAGCTTTCTTT. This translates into CASETLGVNTEAFF.

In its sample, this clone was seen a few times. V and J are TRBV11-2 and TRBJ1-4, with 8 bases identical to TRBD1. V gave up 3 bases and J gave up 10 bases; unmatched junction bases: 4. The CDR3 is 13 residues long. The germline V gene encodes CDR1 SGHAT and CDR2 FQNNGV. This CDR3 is CASSFLGQGKLFF. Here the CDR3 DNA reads TGTGCCAGCAGCTTCCTCGGACAGGGAAAACTGTTTTTT.

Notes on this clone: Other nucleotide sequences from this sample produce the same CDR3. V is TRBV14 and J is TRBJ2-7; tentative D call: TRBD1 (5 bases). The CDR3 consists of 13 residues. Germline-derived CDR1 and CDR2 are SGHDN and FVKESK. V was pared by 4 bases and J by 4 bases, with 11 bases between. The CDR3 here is CASSLDSAYEQYF. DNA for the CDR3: TGTGCCAGCAGCCTCGACAGTGCTTACGAGCAGTACTTC.

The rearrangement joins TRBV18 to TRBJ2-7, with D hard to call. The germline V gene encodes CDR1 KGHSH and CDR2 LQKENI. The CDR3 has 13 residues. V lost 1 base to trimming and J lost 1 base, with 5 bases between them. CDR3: CASSPQGSYEQYF. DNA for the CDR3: TGTGCCAGCTCACCACAGGGATCCTACGAGCAGTACTTC.

The CDR3 spells CASSLGTANTEAFF. The CDR3 DNA reads TGCGCCAGCAGCTTGGGCACAGCGAACACTGAAGCTTTCTTT. The chain uses TRBV5-1 and TRBJ1-1; D call uncertain. The germline gives CDR1 SGHRS, CDR2 YFSETQ. Trimming removed 0 bases from V and 1 base from J, with 7 bases in between. The CDR3 runs to 14 residues.

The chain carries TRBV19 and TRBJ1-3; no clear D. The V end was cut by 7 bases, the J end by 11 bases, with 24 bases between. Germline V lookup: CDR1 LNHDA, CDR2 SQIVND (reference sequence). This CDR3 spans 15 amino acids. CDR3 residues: CASIPGEGRRTAIYF. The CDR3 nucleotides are TGTGCCAGTATCCCCGGGGAAGGAAGGAGAACGGCCATATATTTT.

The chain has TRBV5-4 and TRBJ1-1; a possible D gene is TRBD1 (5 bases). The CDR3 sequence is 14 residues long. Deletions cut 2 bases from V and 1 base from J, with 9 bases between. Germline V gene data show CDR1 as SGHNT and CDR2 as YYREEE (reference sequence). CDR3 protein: CASSFGQTNTEAFF. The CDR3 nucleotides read TGTGCCAGCAGCTTTGGACAAACGAACACTGAAGCTTTCTTT. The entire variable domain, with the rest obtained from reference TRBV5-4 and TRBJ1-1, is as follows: ETGVTQSPTHLIKTRGQQVTLRCSSQSGHNTVSWYQQALGQGPQFIFQYYREEENGRGNFPPRFSGLQFPNYSSELNVNALELDDSALYLCASSFGQTNTEAFFGQGTRLTVV.

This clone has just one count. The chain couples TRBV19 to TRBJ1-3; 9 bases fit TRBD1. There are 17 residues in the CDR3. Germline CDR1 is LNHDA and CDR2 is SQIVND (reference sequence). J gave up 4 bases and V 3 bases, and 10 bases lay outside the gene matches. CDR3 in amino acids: CASSIGGQGMGGNTIYF. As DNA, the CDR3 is TGTGCCAGTAGTATCGGCGGACAGGGGATGGGAGGAAACACCATATATTTT.

CDR3 sequence: CASSYPRTGGNEQFF. DNA for the CDR3: TGTGCCAGCAGTTACCCCCGGACAGGGGGCAATGAGCAGTTCTTC. The rearrangement uses TRBV6-6 and TRBJ2-1, with 10 bases matching TRBD1. This CDR3 contains 15 residues. Germline CDR1 is MNHNY and CDR2 is SVGAGI (reference sequence). V trimming: 2 bases; J trimming: 6 bases; junction bases outside the gene matches: 4.

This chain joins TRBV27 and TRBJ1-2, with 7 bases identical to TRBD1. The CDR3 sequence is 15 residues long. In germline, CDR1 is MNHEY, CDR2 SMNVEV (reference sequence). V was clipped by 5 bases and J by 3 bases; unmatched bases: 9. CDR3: CASSPRGGHDYGYTF. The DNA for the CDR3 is TGTGCCAGCAGTCCTAGAGGGGGCCACGACTATGGCTACACCTTC.

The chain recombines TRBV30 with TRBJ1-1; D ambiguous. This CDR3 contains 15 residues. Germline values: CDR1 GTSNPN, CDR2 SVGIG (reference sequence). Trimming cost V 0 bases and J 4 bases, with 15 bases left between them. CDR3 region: CAWSVTFTPGTEAFF. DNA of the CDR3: TGTGCCTGGAGTGTAACTTTTACACCGGGCACTGAAGCTTTCTTT.

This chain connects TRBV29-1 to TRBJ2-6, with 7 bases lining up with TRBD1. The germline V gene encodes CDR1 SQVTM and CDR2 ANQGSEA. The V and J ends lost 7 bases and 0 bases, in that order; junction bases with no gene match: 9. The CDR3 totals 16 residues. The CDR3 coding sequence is TGCAGCGCCTCGGGGACAGCCGGCTCTGGGGCCAACGTCCTGACTTTC. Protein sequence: CSASGTAGSGANVLTF.

The CDR3 nucleotides are TGCGCCAGCAGCCAAGAAACAGGTAGCGTCGAGCAGTTCTTC. Protein product: CASSQETGSVEQFF. The rearrangement uses TRBV4-3 and TRBJ2-1; tentatively, D is TRBD1 or TRBD2 (5 bases each). This CDR3 contains 14 residues. Trimming removed 0 bases at V and 10 bases at J, with 13 bases between. Germline lookup yields CDR1 LGHNA and CDR2 YSLEER.